The text below deals with one T cell receptor (beta chain). This sample was taken from a study of CD8+ T cells in alopecia areata. The CDR3 has 11 residues. The germline V gene encodes CDR1 SGHRS and CDR2 YFSETQ. The germline V and J ends were trimmed by 0 bases and 6 bases, with 3 bases remaining between them. Investigators isolated RNA and reverse transcribed it into cDNA to act as the sequencing template. Repertoires were generated with immunoSEQ multiplex PCR, while TCRdb's copy carries only in-frame clones and drops some. The table has approximately 99,000 clones, 58% seen once. The sample was NKG2D-low CD8+ T cells sorted from blood. The source is a human donor with alopecia areata. This chain links TRBV5-1 with TRBJ2-5; D unclear. The CDR3 DNA is TGCGCCAGCAGCTTGGACCAGACCCAGTACTTC. It encodes CASSLDQTQYF.